The 10 T cell receptor beta chains presented below share a single source sample, sequenced in a study of T-cell memory formation after mild COVID-19 (dated by TCRdb to the early 2020s). The protocol used for the library was 5' RACE. TCRdb shows the sequencer as Illumina NovaSeq 6000. The public reads were quality trimmed at Q25 with fastp and then assembled into clones with MiXCR by TCRdb, keeping productive beta chains. All rows with the same CDR3 protein become a single entry with the most common DNA and genes. Here the sample has 450,000 or so distinct CDR3 sequences; roughly 23% occur a single time. Around 13% of the sample is in the top ten clones. Material: PBMCs or a T cell subset sorted from them (not recorded which). Receptors originate from an adult woman who had mild COVID-19 (a few samples of this study predate the infection). The sample titles of this study are shuffled in the database, so cell type and time point are left out; the donor was told from shared clones.

The table lists this clonotype with many counts. The chain recombines TRBV9 with TRBJ1-6; 11 nucleotides agree with TRBD1. V shed 3 bases and J 4 bases; nucleotides not matched to a gene: 6. The germline V gene encodes CDR1 SGDLS and CDR2 YYNGEE. This CDR3 comprises 17 residues. The CDR3 protein is CASSEGQGAPYNSPLHF. The CDR3 bases are TGTGCCAGCAGCGAAGGACAGGGGGCGCCTTATAATTCACCCCTCCACTTT.

This sequence joins TRBV24-1 and TRBJ2-3; the D gene is possibly TRBD1 (7 bases). V shed 9 bases and J shed 0 bases, with 12 bases lying between them. This CDR3 comprises 14 residues. Germline loops: CDR1 KGHDR, CDR2 SFDVKD. CDR3 DNA sequence: TGTGCCACCCAGGGGGGACTTAGCACAGATACGCAGTATTTT. Amino acids: CATQGGLSTDTQYF.

This clonotype has at least ten counts. V usage is TRBV9 and J usage is TRBJ2-5; unclear D gene. The V end was cut by 0 bases, the J end by 5 bases, with 5 bases between. This CDR3 has 12 residues. CDR1 and CDR2 from the germline V gene are SGDLS and YYNGEE. The DNA of the CDR3 is TGTGCCAGCAGCGTAGCCGGGGAGACCCAGTACTTC. As protein: CASSVAGETQYF.

The CDR3 nucleotides are TGCAGCGTATCACCCGGGACCTCATTAGAAAAACTGTTTTTT. This encodes CSVSPGTSLEKLFF. The J gene is TRBJ1-4, the V gene TRBV29-1; D perhaps matches TRBD1 (5 bases). The CDR3 totals 14 residues. The V end was cut by 6 bases, the J end by 8 bases, with 19 bases between. Germline assignment: CDR1 SQVTM and CDR2 ANQGSEA. The variable domain in full, completed from reference TRBV29-1 and TRBJ1-4, reads SAVISQKPSRDICQRGTSLTIQCQVDSQVTMMFWYRQQPGQSLTLIATANQGSEATYESGFVIDKFPISRPNLTFSTLTVSNMSPEDSSIYLCSVSPGTSLEKLFFGSGTQLSVL.

In this sample, this clonotype turned up a few times. The chain has TRBV20-1 and TRBJ2-2; TRBD1 might be the D (6 bases). Trimming removed 2 bases from V and 6 bases from J, with 10 bases in between. CDR3 length equals 13 residues. Germline values: CDR1 DFQATT, CDR2 SNEGSKA (reference sequence). CDR3 sequence: CSARSPGAGELFF. The CDR3 coding sequence is TGCAGTGCTAGATCCCCAGGGGCCGGGGAGCTGTTTTTT.

Points on this clonotype: It is likely a read error, because the conserved phenylalanine at the end of the CDR3 is missing. The genes are TRBV5-1 and TRBJ2-3; D may be TRBD1 or TRBD2 (5 bases each). Germline V lookup: CDR1 SGHRS, CDR2 YFSETQ. Trimming removed 4 bases from V and 0 bases from J, with 9 bases in between. The CDR3 loop spans 14 amino acids. In nucleotides, the CDR3 is TGCGCCAGCAGCCGGGGCGTTAGCACAGATACGCAGTATTTA. This codes for CASSRGVSTDTQYL.

This clonotype was counted a few times. This chain uses TRBV5-8 with TRBJ2-7; 10 bases line up with TRBD2. The V and J ends lost 2 bases and 0 bases, in that order; junction bases with no gene match: 5. This CDR3 region has 16 residues. Germline V gives CDR1 SGHTS, CDR2 YDEGEE. The CDR3: CASSFGLAGVSYEQYF. The CDR3 nucleotides are TGTGCCAGCAGCTTCGGGCTAGCGGGGGTCTCCTACGAGCAGTACTTC.

This clonotype was seen ten or more times. This chain links TRBV5-6 with TRBJ2-2; D is unclear. The V gene lost 1 base and the J gene lost 6 bases, with 13 bases spanning the gap. CDR3 length equals 15 residues. Germline V CDR1 and CDR2: SGHDT, YYEEEE. The CDR3 here is CASSLPPTPPGELFF. The DNA for the CDR3 is TGTGCCAGCAGCTTGCCACCGACCCCCCCCGGGGAGCTGTTTTTT. Looking up the rest from reference TRBV5-6 and TRBJ2-2 gives the full variable domain: DAGVTQSPTHLIKTRGQQVTLRCSPKSGHDTVSWYQQALGQGPQFIFQYYEEEERQRGNFPDRFSGHQFPNYSSELNVNALLLGDSALYLCASSLPPTPPGELFFGEGSRLTVL.

Ten or more counts support this clonotype. The chain uses TRBV20-1 and TRBJ2-1; D is undetermined. The CDR3 contains 9 residues. Trimming cost V 3 bases and J 8 bases, with 2 bases left between them. The germline V gene encodes CDR1 DFQATT and CDR2 SNEGSKA (reference sequence). As DNA, the CDR3 is TGCAGTGCTAGGGATGAGCAGTTCTTC. Translation: CSARDEQFF.

This clonotype was seen many times. This sequence joins TRBV9 and TRBJ2-7, with TRBD2 identical over 7 bases. V dropped 0 bases and J dropped 3; count of bases not matched to a gene: 9. Germline loops: CDR1 SGDLS, CDR2 YYNGEE. CDR3 length: 16 residues. CDR3 protein: CASSVGSGTFDYEQYF. The CDR3 nucleotides read TGTGCCAGCAGCGTAGGCAGCGGGACCTTCGACTACGAGCAGTACTTC.